In this sample, the clone carrying this TCR beta chain turned up many times. This record belongs to a study of Graves' ophthalmopathy and Graves' hyperthyroidism. Symptoms, serum thyroxine and TRAb, thyroid ultrasound, and orbital computed tomography formed the diagnostic basis. RNA transcripts served as template for amplifying TCR beta CDR3 sequences. The authors performed first-round RT-PCR with HTBI primers and then a second-round multiplex PCR. TCRdb called the multiplex PCR reads again in MiXCR, with one record for every CDR3 protein. The sample records roughly 230,000 distinct CDR3 sequences, approximately 21% being singletons. This CDR3 region has 14 residues. Germline V gene lookup returns CDR1 MDHEN and CDR2 SYDVKM. The V end was cut by 6 bases, the J end by 2 bases, with 14 bases between.

The TCR was taken from a woman aged 50 to 65 with Graves' ophthalmopathy. Specimen: peripheral blood. This chain connects TRBV28 to TRBJ2-7; tentative D call: TRBD2 (5 bases). The CDR3 DNA reads TGTGCCAGCAGCCCAAGTGTAGCGACCTACGAGCAGTACTTC. This sequence encodes CASSPSVATYEQYF.